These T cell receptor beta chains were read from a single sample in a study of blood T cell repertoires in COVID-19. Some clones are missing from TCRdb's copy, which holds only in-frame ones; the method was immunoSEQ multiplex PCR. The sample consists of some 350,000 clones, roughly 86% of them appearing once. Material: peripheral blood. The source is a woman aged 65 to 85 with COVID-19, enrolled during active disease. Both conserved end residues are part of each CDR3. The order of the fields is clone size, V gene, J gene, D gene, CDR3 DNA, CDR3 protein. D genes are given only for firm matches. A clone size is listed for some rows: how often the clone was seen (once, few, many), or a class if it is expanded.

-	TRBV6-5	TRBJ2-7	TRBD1	TGTGCCAGCAGCAACCAGGGGGCCCCCTACGAGCAGTACTTC	CASSNQGAPYEQYF
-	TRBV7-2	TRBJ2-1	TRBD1	TGTGCCAGCAGACCACCGGGACAGGGACACAATGAGCAGTTCTTC	CASRPPGQGHNEQFF
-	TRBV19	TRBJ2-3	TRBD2	TGTGCCAGTAGTTCCGGGACTAGTCTTCGTGGGCAGTATTTT	CASSSGTSLRGQYF
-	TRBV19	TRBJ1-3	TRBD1	TGTGCCAGTAGTACGAGGGGGCACGGAAACACCATATATTTT	CASSTRGHGNTIYF
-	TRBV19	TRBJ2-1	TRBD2	TGTGCCAGTAGGACGCGGGGGGCCGCCTACAATGAGCAGTTCTTC	CASRTRGAAYNEQFF
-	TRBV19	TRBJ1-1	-	TGTGCCAGTAGGACATATTCGGACACTGAAGCTTTCTTT	CASRTYSDTEAFF
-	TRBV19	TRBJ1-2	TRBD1	TGTGCCAGTAGTCTTCAGGGGGCGGGCTATGGCTACACCTTC	CASSLQGAGYGYTF
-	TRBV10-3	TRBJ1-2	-	TGTGCCGCATACGACAGGTTGGGGTATGGCTACACCTTC	CAAYDRLGYGYTF
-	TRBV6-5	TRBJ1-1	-	TGTGCCAGCAGGAGGACACTGAACACTGAAGCTTTCTTT	CASRRTLNTEAFF
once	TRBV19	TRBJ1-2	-	TGTGCCAGTAGTAGATTTGAGAGGAACTATGGCTACACCTTC	CASSRFERNYGYTF
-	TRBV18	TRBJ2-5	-	TGTGCCAGCTCACCGCTGAGGGCCCAAGAGACCCAGTACTTC	CASSPLRAQETQYF
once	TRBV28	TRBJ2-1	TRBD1	TGTGCCAGCAGTGGGGGGACAGGGGGCGGGAATGAGCAGTTCTTC	CASSGGTGGGNEQFF
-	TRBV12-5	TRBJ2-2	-	TGTGCTAGTGGTTTACCACCGGGTACCGGGGAGCTGTTTTTT	CASGLPPGTGELFF
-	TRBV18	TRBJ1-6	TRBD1	TGTGCCAGCTCACCATGGGACAGGGGGCCTTCACCCCTCCACTTT	CASSPWDRGPSPLHF
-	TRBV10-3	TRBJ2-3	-	TGTGCCATCAGTTCTGACTACACAGATACGCAGTATTTT	CAISSDYTDTQYF
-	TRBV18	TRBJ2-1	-	TGTGCCAGCTCACCAGAGGCTGTTAGCTCCTACAATGAGCAGTTCTTC	CASSPEAVSSYNEQFF
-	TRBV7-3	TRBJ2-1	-	TGTGCCAGCAGCCCAGATCCCGAGGCCTACAATGAGCAGTTCTTC	CASSPDPEAYNEQFF
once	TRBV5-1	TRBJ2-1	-	TGCGCCAGCAGCTTGGTTTTAGGGGCCTACAATGAGCAGTTCTTC	CASSLVLGAYNEQFF
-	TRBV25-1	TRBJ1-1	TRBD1	TGTGCCAGCAGCTTTAGACAGGGGGGGGCTGAAGCTTTCTTT	CASSFRQGGAEAFF
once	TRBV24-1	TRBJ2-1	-	TGTGCCACCAGTGCCCATTCGACAGGTGGACCCTACAATGAGCAGTTCTTC	CATSAHSTGGPYNEQFF
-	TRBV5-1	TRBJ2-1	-	TGCGCCAGCAGCTTTGTACATAACAGAATGTTAAGCTCCTACAATGAGCAGTTCTTC	CASSFVHNRMLSSYNEQFF
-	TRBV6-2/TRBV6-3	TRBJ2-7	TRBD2	TGTGCCAGCAGTTCGTCGGGGAGCGGGGTCCCCTACGAGCAGTACTTC	CASSSSGSGVPYEQYF
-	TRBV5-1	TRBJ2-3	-	TGCGCCAGCAGCTTGGGGCGGGGGCAAAGCACAGATACGCAGTATTTT	CASSLGRGQSTDTQYF
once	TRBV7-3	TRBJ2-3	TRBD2	TGTGCCAGCAGCCCTGGGACTAGCGTTCTTACGCAGTATTTT	CASSPGTSVLTQYF
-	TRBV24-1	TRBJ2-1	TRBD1	TGTGCCACCAGTGACCTGGGACAGGGGGCCAGGAATGAGCAGTTCTTC	CATSDLGQGARNEQFF
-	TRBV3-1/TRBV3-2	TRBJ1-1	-	TGTGCCAGCAGCCCTTCCTACGGGGGTACTGAAGCTTTCTTT	CASSPSYGGTEAFF
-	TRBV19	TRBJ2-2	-	TGTGCCAGTAGTTTGGCATCCACCGGGGAGCTGTTTTTT	CASSLASTGELFF
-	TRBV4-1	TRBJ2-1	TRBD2	TGCGCCAGCAGCCTCGGATTGCACACTAGCGAGTACAATGAGCAGTTCTTC	CASSLGLHTSEYNEQFF
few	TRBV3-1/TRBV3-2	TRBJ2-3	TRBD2	TGTGCCAGCAGCCAATATCAGCGGGGGGGCCCAGGAGATACGCAGTATTTT	CASSQYQRGGPGDTQYF
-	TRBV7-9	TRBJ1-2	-	TGTGCCAGCAGCGTCGGTTCTAACTATGGCTACACCTTC	CASSVGSNYGYTF
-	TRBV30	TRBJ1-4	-	TGTGCCTGGAGTGTACAACAGGGTGAAAAACTGTTTTTT	CAWSVQQGEKLFF
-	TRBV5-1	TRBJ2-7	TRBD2	TGCGCCAGCAGCCCCAGACTAGCGGGGGACTACGAGCAGTACTTC	CASSPRLAGDYEQYF
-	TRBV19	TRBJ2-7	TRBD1	TGTGCCAGTAGCCCCGACCGGGACAGGGCTACCTACGAGCAGTACTTC	CASSPDRDRATYEQYF
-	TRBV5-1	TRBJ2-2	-	TGCGCCAGCAGAGATGCGGGGGCTTTGGCCGGGGAGCTGTTTTTT	CASRDAGALAGELFF
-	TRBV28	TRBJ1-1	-	TGTGCCAGCACCAAAGGGGGGGGGTTTCCGAACACTGAAGCTTTCTTT	CASTKGGGFPNTEAFF
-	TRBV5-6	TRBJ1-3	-	TGTGCCAGCAGCCCAGCGGGGGATGGAAACACCATATATTTT	CASSPAGDGNTIYF
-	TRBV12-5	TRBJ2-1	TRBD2	TGTGCTAGTGGTACAGCGGGGAGCTTATACAATGAGCAGTTCTTC	CASGTAGSLYNEQFF